The 26 T cell receptor beta chains listed next were all sequenced from one sample in a study of blood T cell repertoires in COVID-19. TCRdb's table, derived via immunoSEQ multiplex PCR, lists solely in-frame clones and lacks some. The data contain roughly 410,000 clones, approximately 91% of them singletons. Source material: peripheral blood. These receptors all stem from a middle-aged woman with COVID-19, enrolled during active disease.

This clone has a single count. This chain connects TRBV5-5 to TRBJ1-1; tentatively, D is TRBD1 (6 bases). V dropped 6 bases and J dropped 0 bases, with 12 bases sitting between them. In germline, CDR1 is SGHKS, CDR2 YYEKEE (reference sequence). CDR3 length: 14 amino acids. Here the CDR3 reads CASNRDLMNTEAFF. CDR3 nucleotides: TGTGCCAGCAACAGGGATTTGATGAACACTGAAGCTTTCTTT.

CDR3 amino acids: CASSESGGNYGYTF. CDR3 DNA: TGTGCCAGCAGCGAATCAGGGGGAAACTATGGCTACACCTTC. This sequence joins TRBV2 and TRBJ1-2, with TRBD1 matching over 7 bases. There are 14 residues in the CDR3. The trim removed 6 bases at V and 2 bases at J, leaving 6 bases unmatched. Germline loops: CDR1 SNHLY, CDR2 FYNNEI.

The rearrangement joins TRBV2 to TRBJ2-1; 7 bases agree with TRBD2. CDR3 size: 16 residues. V lost 1 base and J lost 3; bases outside the gene matches: 6. CDR1 is SNHLY and CDR2 is FYNNEI in the germline V gene. This CDR3 is CASSEVRGRGYNEQFF. The CDR3, as DNA: TGTGCCAGCAGTGAAGTTCGGGGGAGGGGCTACAATGAGCAGTTCTTC.

This clone was detected once. V and J are TRBV6-2 or TRBV6-3 and TRBJ2-5, with TRBD1 matching 7 bases. The CDR3 runs to 16 residues. V lost 1 base, J lost 4 bases, and 9 bases stayed unmatched. Germline V lookup: CDR1 MNHEY, CDR2 SVGEGT. The CDR3 here is CASSYYPGQNTETQYF. In nucleotides, the CDR3 is TGTGCCAGCAGTTACTATCCGGGACAGAATACAGAGACCCAGTACTTC.

The chain recombines TRBV25-1 with TRBJ2-4, with no clear D. This CDR3 spans 12 amino acids. Trimming pared 4 bases from V and 7 bases from J, leaving 8 bases between. Germline CDR1 MGHDK, CDR2 SYGVNS. CDR3 region: CASSATRNIQYF. As DNA, the CDR3 is TGTGCCAGCAGTGCCACGCGGAACATTCAGTACTTC.

This clone was found once. This chain joins TRBV15 and TRBJ1-5; no definite D call. Germline V CDR1 and CDR2: LNHNV, YYDKDF (reference sequence). V lost 1 base and J lost 3, with 13 bases in between. The length of the CDR3 is 16 residues. CDR3 sequence reads: CATSRGLAVSNQPQHF. In DNA form, the CDR3 reads TGTGCCACCAGCAGAGGATTAGCGGTCTCCAATCAGCCCCAGCATTTT. The complete variable domain, with remaining parts taken from reference TRBV15 and TRBJ1-5, reads DAMVIQNPRYQVTQFGKPVTLSCSQTLNHNVMYWYQQKSSQAPKLLFHYYDKDFNNEADTPDNFQSRRPNTSFCFLDIRSPGLGDTAMYLCATSRGLAVSNQPQHFGDGTRLSIL.

The chain joins TRBV6-5 to TRBJ2-7; 7 bases are shared with TRBD1. The CDR3 totals 15 residues. V shed 4 bases and J 3 bases; nucleotides not matched to a gene: 9. Germline V gene sequence: CDR1 MNHEY, CDR2 SVGAGI. CDR3 residues: CASSSQTDRVYEQYF. In nucleotides, the CDR3 is TGTGCCAGCAGTTCTCAGACCGACAGGGTCTACGAGCAGTACTTC.

This chain uses TRBV4-1 with TRBJ1-2; TRBD1 might be the D (6 bases). CDR1 is MGHRA, CDR2 YSYEKL, per germline. V was shortened by 4 bases and J by 1 base, with 16 bases between the two germline ends. This CDR3 spans 16 amino acids. The CDR3 here is CASSLVSSRGNYGYTF. CDR3 coding DNA: TGCGCCAGCAGCCTCGTCTCGTCCAGGGGTAACTATGGCTACACCTTC.

J is TRBJ2-7 and V is TRBV7-8; D possibly corresponds to TRBD2 (5 bases). The CDR3 runs 16 residues. Germline V gene lookup returns CDR1 SGHVS and CDR2 FQNEAQ. The V and J ends lost 5 bases and 2 bases respectively, with 19 bases between them. CDR3 nucleotide sequence: TGTGCCAGCAGCCCCAATAGGGAGTCCTTCCCCTACGAGCAGTACTTC. Translation: CASSPNRESFPYEQYF.

This chain links TRBV4-2 with TRBJ1-5, with 8 bases identical to TRBD1. Germline V lookup: CDR1 LGHNA, CDR2 YNFKEQ. CDR3 length: 15 amino acids. The trim removed 1 base at V and 7 bases at J, leaving 6 bases unmatched. In DNA form, the CDR3 reads TGTGCCAGCAGCCAAGTTGGGACAGGCGGACAGCCCCAGCATTTT. Protein: CASSQVGTGGQPQHF.

This chain joins TRBV9 and TRBJ2-3, with 11 bases matching TRBD2. CDR1 is SGDLS, CDR2 YYNGEE, per germline. J gave up 7 bases and V 2 bases, and 3 bases lay outside the gene matches. The CDR3 has 14 residues. The CDR3: CASSVGTSGYTQYF. The CDR3 DNA follows: TGTGCCAGCAGCGTCGGGACTAGCGGTTATACGCAGTATTTT. Variable domain in full (rest from reference TRBV9 and TRBJ2-3): DSGVTQTPKHLITATGQRVTLRCSPRSGDLSVYWYQQSLDQGLQFLIQYYNGEERAKGNILERFSAQQFPDLHSELNLSSLELGDSALYFCASSVGTSGYTQYFGPGTRLTVL.

This chain uses TRBV19 with TRBJ1-2; the D is unclear. The V gene lost 1 base and the J gene lost 0 bases, with 6 bases spanning the gap. This CDR3 has 14 amino acids. Germline loops: CDR1 LNHDA, CDR2 SQIVND (reference sequence). CDR3: CASSIAGANYGYTF. The CDR3 coding sequence is TGTGCCAGTAGTATAGCCGGTGCTAACTATGGCTACACCTTC.

The rearrangement uses TRBV11-3 and TRBJ2-5; tentatively, D is TRBD1 (5 bases). Germline values: CDR1 SGHNT, CDR2 YENEEA. V gave up 5 bases and J gave up 6 bases, with 16 bases separating them. The CDR3 length is 14 residues. This chain's CDR3 is CASSQNQGMQTQYF. In DNA form, the CDR3 reads TGTGCCAGCAGCCAAAACCAGGGAATGCAGACCCAGTACTTC.

The chain carries TRBV28 and TRBJ2-3; D is unresolved. The CDR3 extends over 16 amino acids. CDR1 is MDHEN, CDR2 SYDVKM, per germline. V was shortened by 5 bases and J by 0 bases, with 15 bases between the two germline ends. The CDR3 region has the DNA TGTGCCAGCAGTCCGCGTCCCGGGTCTAGCACAGATACGCAGTATTTT. Translating gives CASSPRPGSSTDTQYF.

The chain employs TRBV18 and TRBJ2-7; D perhaps matches TRBD1 (5 bases). The germline CDR1 and CDR2 sequences are KGHSH and LQKENI. CDR3 length: 14 residues. V lost 1 base to trimming and J lost 4 bases, with 11 bases between them. CDR3 DNA: TGTGCCAGCTCACCACTTGACAGTAATTACGAGCAGTACTTC. It specifies CASSPLDSNYEQYF.

This chain uses TRBV6-1 with TRBJ1-5, with D hard to call. This CDR3 spans 15 amino acids. Germline CDR1 and CDR2: MNHNS and SASEGT. V shed 3 bases and J shed 0 bases, with 9 bases lying between them. The CDR3 sequence is CASSDRLISNQPQHF. In nucleotides, the CDR3 is TGTGCCAGCAGTGACAGACTAATTAGCAATCAGCCCCAGCATTTT.

The V gene is TRBV24-1, the J gene TRBJ1-3, with TRBD1 as a possible D gene (6 bases). The V gene's germline CDR1 is KGHDR and CDR2 SFDVKD. The V end lost 10 bases, the J end lost 0 bases, and 12 bases lay between the germline ends. This CDR3 contains 14 residues. The CDR3 sequence: CATSDRSSGNTIYF. CDR3 sequence (DNA): TGTGCCACGTCGGACAGAAGCTCTGGAAACACCATATATTTT.

The chain is built from TRBV7-2 and TRBJ2-3; 8 bases fit TRBD1. The junction had 5 bases not matched to a gene; V was cut back by 5 bases and J by 4 bases. The CDR3 runs 14 residues. The germline V gene has CDR1 SGHTA and CDR2 FQGNSA. This CDR3 is CASSRTGHSDTQYF. In nucleotides, the CDR3 is TGTGCCAGCAGCCGGACAGGGCATTCAGATACGCAGTATTTT.

The chain combines TRBV5-4 with TRBJ1-5; TRBD1 aligns across 7 bases. With V trimmed by 4 bases and J by 7 bases, 5 bases remained unmatched. CDR3 length: 13 residues. CDR1 and CDR2 (germline): SGHNT, YYREEE (reference sequence). The CDR3: CASSDGQDQPQHF. The CDR3 DNA follows: TGTGCCAGCAGCGATGGACAGGACCAGCCCCAGCATTTT.

Worth noting for this clone: The same CDR3 can be traced to other DNA sequences in this sample. V gene TRBV29-1 combines with J gene TRBJ1-5; D may be TRBD1 (5 bases). The CDR3 totals 13 residues. The germline V gene encodes CDR1 SQVTM and CDR2 ANQGSEA. Trimming removed 4 bases at V and 0 bases at J, with 7 bases between. Here the CDR3 DNA reads TGCAGCGTTGGCGGGGGTAGCAATCAGCCCCAGCATTTT. The encoded protein is CSVGGGSNQPQHF.

The chain combines TRBV18 with TRBJ1-1; D gene ambiguous. Germline V lookup: CDR1 KGHSH, CDR2 LQKENI. Trimming shortened V by 6 bases and J by 5 bases, and 10 bases separated the two germline ends. This CDR3 comprises 12 residues. CDR3 in DNA: TGTGCCAGCTCCTCGGCTAGTACTGAAGCTTTCTTT. Translating gives CASSSASTEAFF.

This chain links TRBV3-1 (or the pseudogene TRBV3-2) with TRBJ1-4; TRBD1 agrees at 8 bases. The V and J ends lost 4 bases and 8 bases, in that order; junction bases with no gene match: 12. This CDR3 has 16 amino acids. Germline-derived CDR1 and CDR2 are LGHDT and YNNKEL (reference sequence). The CDR3 sequence is CASSRIAGTGGEKLFF. The CDR3 nucleotides are TGTGCCAGCAGCCGAATTGCCGGGACAGGAGGAGAAAAACTGTTTTTT.

The chain uses TRBV28 and TRBJ2-3, with 15 bases identical to TRBD2. From germline, CDR1 is MDHEN and CDR2 SYDVKM. Trimming at V came to 4 bases and at J to 3 bases, leaving 5 bases not matched to a gene. The CDR3 is made up of 17 amino acids. CDR3 loop: CASSSRGTSGRTDTQYF. Here the CDR3 DNA reads TGTGCCAGCAGTTCCCGAGGGACTAGCGGGAGGACAGATACGCAGTATTTT.

This sequence joins TRBV4-1 and TRBJ2-1, with 8 bases identical to TRBD2. Germline V gene data show CDR1 as MGHRA and CDR2 as YSYEKL. V shed 1 base, J shed 0 bases, and the junction held 5 bases outside the gene matches. The CDR3 sequence is 17 residues long. The DNA of the CDR3 is TGCGCCAGCAGCCAAGCTCCCAGCGGGAGCTCCTACAATGAGCAGTTCTTC. As protein: CASSQAPSGSSYNEQFF.

The chain combines TRBV7-2 with TRBJ1-5, with TRBD1 as a possible D gene (5 bases). Germline CDR1 is SGHTA and CDR2 is FQGNSA. The V and J ends lost 4 bases and 3 bases respectively, with 16 bases between them. The length of the CDR3 is 16 residues. The chain's CDR3 is CASSYRMGGANQPQHF. The CDR3 bases are TGTGCCAGCAGCTATCGGATGGGGGGAGCCAATCAGCCCCAGCATTTT.

The chain has TRBV29-1 and TRBJ1-1, with a possible D match to TRBD1 (5 bases). The CDR3 consists of 14 residues. V lost 4 bases to trimming and J lost 0 bases, with 12 bases between them. Germline lookup yields CDR1 SQVTM and CDR2 ANQGSEA. CDR3 nucleotides: TGCAGCGTTGCTGAGGGACTCCTGAACACTGAAGCTTTCTTT. Residues: CSVAEGLLNTEAFF.